These 26 T cell receptor beta chains were all obtained from the same sample, sequenced in a study of vaccination and CD4 T cells after COVID-19. Treatment in this sample: approximately 9-day PBMC culture with coronavirus spike peptide pools or control peptides (ViraFEST assay). The assay that was used to sequence DNA from cultured CD4+ T cells was the Oncomine TCR Beta short-read assay. TCRdb redid the calling of the PCR reads with MiXCR, one entry per CDR3 protein. The data show 10,000 to 15,000 distinct CDR3 sequences, approximately 50% seen once. Antigen specificity for these receptors is unknown. Sequenced sample: CD4+ T cells from blood, cultured in vitro. Source of these receptors: a human donor who had recovered from COVID-19.

This chain joins TRBV11-3 and TRBJ1-2, with unresolved D. The V end was cut by 5 bases, the J end by 1 base, with 14 bases between. Germline V CDR1 and CDR2: SGHNT, YENEEA. The CDR3 length is 15 residues. In nucleotides, the CDR3 is TGTGCCAGCAGCCCTAGCCTTGGTGTTAACTATGGCTACACCTTC. Translation: CASSPSLGVNYGYTF.

The chain carries TRBV20-1 and TRBJ1-5; D may be TRBD1 (5 bases). Germline V gives CDR1 DFQATT, CDR2 SNEGSKA (reference sequence). The CDR3 runs to 15 residues. Trimming shortened V by 3 bases and J by 5 bases, and 17 bases separated the two germline ends. The CDR3, as DNA: TGCAGTGCTAGCAGAGTCGGGACCGACGATCAGCCCCAGCATTTT. It yields the protein CSASRVGTDDQPQHF.

This clonotype was counted only a few times. This chain links TRBV7-2 with TRBJ1-1; a weak D match, TRBD1 (5 bases). The CDR3 is made up of 13 amino acids. Germline CDR1 is SGHTA and CDR2 is FQGNSA. V lost 4 bases and J lost 4, with 10 bases in between. CDR3 DNA: TGTGCCAGCAGCTCTGCAGGGAGCACTGAAGCTTTCTTT. Encoded protein: CASSSAGSTEAFF.

V usage is TRBV28 and J usage is TRBJ2-2; 7 bases are a match to TRBD2. Losses at the gene ends were 0 bases for V and 6 bases for J; bases not matched to a gene: 4. The CDR3 has 15 amino acids. From germline, CDR1 is MDHEN and CDR2 SYDVKM. CDR3 residues: CASSLWGGKAGELFF. Written as DNA, the CDR3 is TGTGCCAGCAGTTTATGGGGGGGGAAGGCCGGGGAGCTGTTTTTT.

V and J are TRBV7-2 and TRBJ1-2, with a possible D match to TRBD1 (5 bases). Germline CDR1 reads SGHTA; CDR2 reads FQGNSA. There are 15 residues in the CDR3. The V end lost 1 base, the J end lost 2 bases, and 11 bases lay between the germline ends. The CDR3 coding sequence is TGTGCCAGCAGCTTAGGGGGACCAGTAAACTATGGCTACACCTTC. Amino acid sequence: CASSLGGPVNYGYTF.

Judged by abundance, this clonotype is medium-sized. The chain carries TRBV18 and TRBJ2-3, with a tentative D call TRBD1 (6 bases). Trimming left V 6 bases short and J 6 bases short, with 10 bases between. The CDR3 has 12 amino acids. CDR1 is KGHSH, CDR2 LQKENI, per germline. The CDR3 sequence: CASSYRADTQYF. The CDR3 DNA follows: TGTGCCAGCTCGTACAGGGCGGATACGCAGTATTTT.

The V and J genes are TRBV4-2 and TRBJ2-3, with D tentatively TRBD2 (5 bases). Between the trimmed V and J ends, which lost 0 bases and 0 bases, there was a span of 10 bases. Germline CDR1 LGHNA, CDR2 YNFKEQ. CDR3 length: 16 residues. DNA for the CDR3: TGTGCCAGCAGCCAAGAGGAGCGGTCTAGCACAGATACGCAGTATTTT. This gives the protein CASSQEERSSTDTQYF.

The chain employs TRBV7-2 and TRBJ2-5; the match to TRBD2 covers 7 bases. This CDR3 has 13 amino acids. Germline assignment: CDR1 SGHTA and CDR2 FQGNSA. V gave up 7 bases and J gave up 2 bases; unmatched junction bases: 4. The CDR3 region has the DNA TGTGCCAGCACCGCGGGGGTACAAGAGACCCAGTACTTC. Protein product: CASTAGVQETQYF.

The genes are TRBV12-3 or TRBV12-4 and TRBJ1-5; no clear D. The CDR3 runs 13 residues. The V end lost 0 bases, the J end lost 6 bases, and 6 bases lay between the germline ends. The CDR3, as DNA: TGTGCCAGCAGTTTAGCGCGGCGTCAGCCCCAGCATTTT. This translates into CASSLARRQPQHF.

This clonotype was seen a handful of times. The chain joins TRBV7-2 to TRBJ1-1, with unresolved D. The V end lost 5 bases, the J end lost 6 bases, and 19 bases lay between the germline ends. The germline CDR1 and CDR2 sequences are SGHTA and FQGNSA. CDR3 length equals 15 residues. The chain's CDR3 is CASSPPRGRLPEAFF. The CDR3 DNA sequence: TGTGCCAGCAGCCCCCCTCGTGGCAGACTACCTGAAGCTTTCTTT.

V usage is TRBV12-3 or TRBV12-4 and J usage is TRBJ2-7; D uncertain. Trimming took off 1 base at V and 7 bases at J, with 8 bases between the two ends. The CDR3 sequence is 12 residues long. CDR3 residues: CASSLGSSEQYF. CDR3 bases: TGTGCCAGCAGTTTAGGGTCGAGTGAGCAGTACTTC.

V and J are TRBV12-3 or TRBV12-4 and TRBJ2-3; 9 bases align to TRBD2. The CDR3 is 14 amino acids. Trimming cost V 3 bases and J 5 bases; bases outside gene matches: 3. The CDR3 loop is CASSFSGGRDTQYF. The CDR3 region has the DNA TGTGCCAGCAGTTTTAGCGGGGGTAGAGATACGCAGTATTTT.

This sequence joins TRBV12-3 or TRBV12-4 and TRBJ1-5; D is undetermined. The CDR3 runs 13 residues. V was shortened by 3 bases and J by 0 bases, with 3 bases between the two germline ends. DNA of the CDR3: TGTGCCAGCAGTTTTGATAGCAATCAGCCCCAGCATTTT. The encoded protein is CASSFDSNQPQHF.

This clonotype was detected only a few times. The chain joins TRBV25-1 to TRBJ1-1; D gene uncertain. V was cut by 2 bases and J by 4 bases, with 17 bases left in between. The germline CDR1 and CDR2 sequences are MGHDK and SYGVNS. This CDR3 has 16 residues. CDR3 nucleotides: TGTGCCAGCAGTGAACCCTTCGGAGGGAGTACCACTGAAGCTTTCTTT. It is translated as CASSEPFGGSTTEAFF.

This clonotype was detected a few times. The chain links TRBV6-2 or TRBV6-3 to TRBJ1-6; no clear D gene. Germline CDR1 reads MNHEY; CDR2 reads SVGEGT. Trimming pared 2 bases from V and 5 bases from J, leaving 10 bases between. The length of the CDR3 is 15 residues. DNA for the CDR3: TGTGCCAGCAGTTACATCGGCAGTAATAATTCACCCCTCCACTTT. Its protein is CASSYIGSNNSPLHF.

The rearrangement joins TRBV5-4 to TRBJ2-5; TRBD1 or TRBD2 may be the D gene (5 bases each). Looked up from germline, CDR1 is SGHNT and CDR2 is YYREEE (reference sequence). V was pared by 3 bases and J by 1 base, with 7 bases between. This CDR3 comprises 13 residues. CDR3 sequence (DNA): TGTGCCAGCAGCTGGGACCCCCAAGAGACCCAGTACTTC. Residues: CASSWDPQETQYF.

This chain uses TRBV20-1 with TRBJ2-1; 7 nucleotides line up with TRBD2. The V gene's germline CDR1 is DFQATT and CDR2 SNEGSKA (reference sequence). The CDR3 runs to 15 residues. V lost 5 bases to trimming and J lost 4 bases; unmatched junction nucleotides: 11. The CDR3 bases are TGCAGTGCTCTCTCACTAGCGACCCGTTACAATGAGCAGTTCTTC. It is translated as CSALSLATRYNEQFF.

This chain links TRBV7-2 with TRBJ2-3; no reliable D call. V was shortened by 5 bases and J by 2 bases, with 5 bases between the two germline ends. The CDR3 contains 12 residues. Germline V gene lookup returns CDR1 SGHTA and CDR2 FQGNSA. CDR3 DNA: TGTGCCAGCAGCCCTGTCACAGATACGCAGTATTTT. Translating gives CASSPVTDTQYF.

In this sample, this clonotype turned up a few times. This chain joins TRBV6-2 or TRBV6-3 and TRBJ1-2; TRBD1 might be the D (5 bases). The V gene's germline CDR1 is MNHEY and CDR2 SVGEGT. The CDR3 is 15 amino acids. Trimming took off 2 bases at V and 4 bases at J, with 14 bases between the two ends. The CDR3 region is CASSYRSPGSYGYTF. Here the CDR3 DNA reads TGTGCCAGCAGTTACCGATCCCCAGGGAGCTATGGCTACACCTTC.

V gene TRBV19 combines with J gene TRBJ1-1, with D unclear. The length of the CDR3 is 13 residues. Trimming shortened V by 0 bases and J by 7 bases, and 9 bases separated the two germline ends. Germline V lookup: CDR1 LNHDA, CDR2 SQIVND (reference sequence). CDR3 nucleotides: TGTGCCAGTAGTATAGATATCGGACTTGAAGCTTTCTTT. Translating it yields CASSIDIGLEAFF.

This clonotype was seen more than once but under ten times. The chain combines TRBV27 with TRBJ2-7; 7 bases line up with TRBD2. From germline, CDR1 is MNHEY and CDR2 SMNVEV (reference sequence). The CDR3 spans 15 residues. J gave up 2 bases and V 7 bases, and 11 bases lay outside the gene matches. The CDR3, as DNA: TGTGCCAGCACCTCTGAGCGGGGACCTACCTACGAGCAGTACTTC. Protein product: CASTSERGPTYEQYF.

Worth noting for this clonotype: One junction end disagrees with the germline gene, perhaps due to a read error. CDR3 DNA: TGTGCCAGCAGAGAAGGGGACAAGAACACTGAAGCTTTCTTT. Translating it yields CASREGDKNTEAFF. This chain links TRBV2 with TRBJ1-1, with a possible D match to TRBD1 (6 bases). CDR1 and CDR2 (germline): SNHLY, FYNNEI. The CDR3 loop spans 14 amino acids.

This clonotype is medium-sized (0.01 to 0.1%) by share. The V and J genes are TRBV14 and TRBJ2-7; the D call may be TRBD1 or TRBD2 (5 bases each). Trimming stripped 4 bases from V and 2 bases from J, with 12 bases between. Germline V gives CDR1 SGHDN, CDR2 FVKESK. CDR3 length: 14 amino acids. The DNA of the CDR3 is TGTGCCAGCAGCCCCCTCTGGGACCCCTACGAGCAGTACTTC. Residues: CASSPLWDPYEQYF. Drawing the rest from reference TRBV14 and TRBJ2-7, the complete variable domain is EAGVTQFPSHSVIEKGQTVTLRCDPISGHDNLYWYRRVMGKEIKFLLHFVKESKQDESGMPNNRFLAERTGGTYSTLKVQPAELEDSGVYFCASSPLWDPYEQYFGPGTRLTVT.

The chain carries TRBV5-4 and TRBJ2-7, with 9 bases aligning to TRBD2. Germline-derived CDR1 and CDR2 are SGHNT and YYREEE (reference sequence). Trimming took 3 bases from V and 6 from J; bases not matched to a gene: 7. This CDR3 has 14 amino acids. The DNA for the CDR3 is TGTGCCAGCAGCTCGTCTAGCGGGATCCGCGAGCAGTACTTC. This codes for CASSSSSGIREQYF.

J is TRBJ2-5 and V is TRBV7-2, with D perhaps TRBD1 (6 bases). This CDR3 comprises 15 residues. V was pared by 4 bases and J by 5 bases, with 17 bases between. Germline loops: CDR1 SGHTA, CDR2 FQGNSA. CDR3 sequence (DNA): TGTGCCAGCAGCTCGAAGTGGGGGCTCGGGGAGACCCAGTACTTC. Its protein is CASSSKWGLGETQYF. The complete variable domain, with remaining parts taken from reference TRBV7-2 and TRBJ2-5, reads GAGVSQSPSNKVTEKGKDVELRCDPISGHTALYWYRQSLGQGLEFLIYFQGNSAPDKSGLPSDRFSAERTGGSVSTLTIQRTQQEDSAVYLCASSSKWGLGETQYFGPGTRLLVL.

V usage is TRBV20-1 and J usage is TRBJ2-2; TRBD1 might be the D (5 bases). The CDR3 spans 14 residues. Trimming pared 0 bases from V and 2 bases from J, leaving 7 bases between. Germline lookup yields CDR1 DFQATT and CDR2 SNEGSKA (reference sequence). CDR3 DNA: TGCAGTGCTAGAGAGGGGCAAAACACCGGGGAGCTGTTTTTT. It codes for CSAREGQNTGELFF.